Included here is one T cell receptor (beta chain) sequence, with context. What antigen it recognizes has not been identified. Qualities for individual bases were not recorded, and no much larger clone is one base off. Using the deep immunoSEQ assay, TCR CDR3 regions were amplified from genomic DNA by multiplex PCR. Extracted genomic DNA from each cell subset was distributed evenly across all wells of several immunoSEQ 96-well plates, and each plate was treated as a replicate. For sorted subsets, each replicate PCR was loaded with 200 ng genomic DNA, equivalent to 30,000 to 35,000 T cell genomes. Purified libraries were measured with a Qubit 3.0 fluorometer, size-checked on a Bioanalyzer 2100, and measured again with the KAPA Library Quantification kit. Every immunoSEQ 96-well plate was sequenced on a dedicated single-read 150-cycle Illumina NextSeq 550 flow cell. For the original study's pipeline: Because the immunoSEQ output included only junctional sequences and no quality scores, the filtering could not be the same as the filtering used for full-length reads. To assign V/J genes and CDR3, sequences were annotated using PyIR, a Python wrapper for IgBLAST v1.9, with IMGT germline references. Any read was removed if the V/J assignment was weak (E-value above 1e-6), the CDR3 was missing, or the read contained stop codons, out-of-frame junctions, or ambiguous translated residues. A V3J clonotype was defined by an identical inferred V gene, J gene, and CDR3 amino acid sequence. Percentage overlap between repertoires was calculated by dividing the number of shared unique clonotypes by the size of the smaller repertoire. RTK rarefaction, the Chao1 estimator, and Recon v2.1 estimates of unobserved clonotypes were used to assess repertoire richness. For all TCRbeta clonotypes obtained by the gDNA method from a handful of donors, generation probabilities were computed with OLGA. This immuneACCESS table, as held by TCRdb, lists in-frame sequences with V and J called but not all clones. Of the missing ones, under half trace to an unresolved V gene in checked studies; the others have no known cause. The V and J calls and clone size come from that table; D and trimming were worked out from the DNA. The sample includes around 1.9 million clones, with 90% to 95% observed a single time. The ten most abundant clones make up around 1.7% of the sample.

The entry originates in a study of shared clonotypes between healthy human individuals (TCRdb year 2020). About the study as a whole: The cohort included three men and two women between 18 and 49 years of age. For each donor, CD4 naive and CD4 memory were each given three plates, CD8 naive was given two plates, and CD8 memory was given one plate. Blood TCR repertoires of about 5 healthy adults were deeply sequenced to estimate repertoire size and the extent of clonotype sharing between individuals. Libraries were prepared and TCR repertoires were sequenced by different laboratories using diverse techniques, in order to increase sequencing depth and limit assay-specific biases. Between about 0.85 and 9.5 billion PBMCs per donor were obtained by leukapheresis. General study outcomes and caveats: Because the study included only a small number of donors, the genetic and exposure-history diversity represented was limited. Sampling was limited to blood, and TCR repertoires in tissue likely differ from TCR repertoires in blood. Pairwise subsampling led to the expectation that sequencing depth would affect the degree of clonotype sharing among donors. Larger estimated clonotype richness was generally found for naive subsets than for memory subsets. Compared with non-shared clonotypes, the clonotypes found in all four sorted-subset donors had higher generation probabilities. Even with the large sequencing depth, rarefaction of the sorted-subset datasets indicated that sequencing was incomplete. Across four donors, around 5% of naive CD4, around 3.3% of naive CD8, around 2.1% of memory CD4, and approximately 0.4% of memory CD8 clonotypes were shared.

CD8 naive samples were obtained by positive selection for CCR7 among CD45RO-negative cells, yielding a CD45RA+CCR7+ population from which TemRA cells were excluded. Donors were healthy HIV-negative adults with no recently reported acute infections or vaccinations. All donors were Caucasian adults living in Nashville, Tennessee, USA. Blood was obtained by leukapheresis, after which PBMCs were separated by Ficoll-Histopaque density gradient centrifugation and cryopreserved in liquid nitrogen vapor phase. Analytical flow cytometry was used to check the purity and quantity of every magnetically sorted T cell population. Genomic DNA was isolated from each sorted fraction and quantified by UV absorbance on a Nanodrop 2000c. CDR1 and CDR2, per the germline V gene (reference sequence), are MNHEY and SMNVEV. After removal of 6 bases from V and 7 bases from J, the junction retains 11 bases not matched to a gene. There are 16 amino acids in the CDR3, from cysteine to phenylalanine inclusive. Of all the DNA, just the CDR3 is kept, 48 bases in frame from base 1.

In this chain, TRBV27 is recombined with TRBJ2-1, with 11 bases matching TRBD2. The source is a young man in good health. Some clones in this sample may be carry-over from other donors' samples. The specimen sequenced was naive CD8+ T cells from PBMCs. Sample cell subset or site, as interpreted from the label and publication: CD45RA+CCR7+. The nucleotide sequence reads TGTGCCAGCAGCTCAACTAGCGGGAGTGTTCCAAATGAGCAGTTCTTC. Translation gives CASSSTSGSVPNEQFF.